This passage covers 30 T cell receptor beta chains from one sample sequenced in a study of T cells of healthy individuals. TCRdb fed the 5' RACE reads into MiXCR, producing one record per CDR3 protein. This table has about 96,000 distinct CDR3 sequences, roughly 15% appearing once. These receptors all come from a human donor in good health.

The genes are TRBV29-1 and TRBJ2-1; 8 positions match TRBD2. This CDR3 has 13 residues. Trimming removed 3 bases from V and 8 bases from J; junction bases left unmatched: 6. Looked up from germline, CDR1 is SQVTM and CDR2 is ANQGSEA. CDR3 sequence (DNA): TGCAGCGTTGACCCGGGGGGGCGGGATGAGCAGTTCTTC. Translating it yields CSVDPGGRDEQFF.

This clonotype was picked up a small number of times. V usage is TRBV11-2 and J usage is TRBJ1-3, with 8 positions matching TRBD1. The CDR3 runs to 17 residues. Germline V gene lookup returns CDR1 SGHAT and CDR2 FQNNGV. Trimming cost V 1 base and J 2 bases; bases outside gene matches: 7. In nucleotides, the CDR3 is TGTGCCAGCAGCTTAGCATCTCGGACAGGGACTGGAAACACCATATATTTT. It specifies CASSLASRTGTGNTIYF.

This clonotype appeared a few times. V and J are TRBV6-2 or TRBV6-3 and TRBJ2-3; a possible D gene is TRBD2 (6 bases). V was trimmed by 2 bases and J by 2 bases, leaving 17 bases between them. The CDR3 has 17 amino acids. The germline V gene has CDR1 MNHEY and CDR2 SVGEGT. CDR3 nucleotides: TGTGCCAGCAGTTACCCGTCCGCCGGGAGCTTCACAGATACGCAGTATTTT. It codes for CASSYPSAGSFTDTQYF.

This clonotype was recorded at least ten times. The V gene is TRBV10-3, the J gene TRBJ2-1, with 9 bases lining up with TRBD2. The CDR3 spans 14 residues. Germline V gene lookup returns CDR1 ENHRY and CDR2 SYGVKD. V lost 5 bases and J lost 6; bases outside the gene matches: 5. CDR3 loop: CAISPGLALNEQFF. DNA for the CDR3: TGTGCCATCAGTCCGGGACTAGCACTCAATGAGCAGTTCTTC.

This clonotype came up many times. This chain links TRBV7-9 with TRBJ1-3, with 10 bases lining up with TRBD1. Germline lookup yields CDR1 SEHNR and CDR2 FQNEAQ (reference sequence). The junction had 5 bases not matched to a gene; V was cut back by 2 bases and J by 7 bases. This CDR3 region has 15 residues. The CDR3 spells CASSLLGQGVNTIYF. As DNA, the CDR3 is TGTGCCAGCAGCTTACTCGGACAGGGGGTGAACACCATATATTTT.

This chain links TRBV6-2 or TRBV6-3 with TRBJ2-1; D is unclear. The germline V and J ends were trimmed by 0 bases and 9 bases, with 15 bases remaining between them. The CDR3 extends over 15 amino acids. Germline CDR1 MNHEY, CDR2 SVGEGT. The CDR3 coding sequence is TGTGCCAGCAGTTACTCGAGGTCCCTAGGCACTGAGCAGTTCTTC. Translated: CASSYSRSLGTEQFF.

This clonotype was counted a few times. J is TRBJ2-1 and V is TRBV20-1; 8 bases agree with TRBD1. Germline V gene lookup returns CDR1 DFQATT and CDR2 SNEGSKA (reference sequence). Losses at the gene ends were 5 bases for V and 3 bases for J; bases not matched to a gene: 3. This CDR3 is 13 amino acids long. DNA for the CDR3: TGCAGTGCTGTTGGGACAGGCTACAATGAGCAGTTCTTC. This translates into CSAVGTGYNEQFF.

This clonotype was counted at least ten times. The chain is built from TRBV10-3 and TRBJ1-5; a possible D gene is TRBD1 (6 bases). The germline V and J ends were trimmed by 3 bases and 3 bases, with 12 bases remaining between them. The CDR3 sequence is 15 residues long. From germline, CDR1 is ENHRY and CDR2 SYGVKD. DNA of the CDR3: TGTGCCATCAGTGATGGTCGGGACACCAATCAGCCCCAGCATTTT. It is translated as CAISDGRDTNQPQHF.

This clonotype was seen repeatedly, ten times or more. The DNA for the CDR3 is TGTGCCAGCAGCCAAGATGGGGCAGTCGATGAGCAGTTCTTC. Its protein is CASSQDGAVDEQFF. This chain links TRBV14 with TRBJ2-1; D might be TRBD1 (5 bases). V lost 0 bases to trimming and J lost 8 bases, with 11 bases between them. CDR3 length equals 14 residues. CDR1 is SGHDN, CDR2 FVKESK, per germline.

The table lists this clonotype with many counts. CDR3 sequence (DNA): TGTGCCACCAGCAGTAGGCCTACCTCTGGAAACACCATATATTTT. It translates to CATSSRPTSGNTIYF. The chain carries TRBV15 and TRBJ1-3; D is unclear. Per the germline V gene, CDR1 is LNHNV and CDR2 is YYDKDF (reference sequence). V lost 3 bases to trimming and J lost 0 bases, with 9 bases between them. This CDR3 spans 15 amino acids.

This clonotype was seen a few times. The rearrangement links TRBV5-1 to TRBJ2-1; 11 bases line up with TRBD2. V dropped 4 bases and J dropped 8; count of bases not matched to a gene: 8. In germline, CDR1 is SGHRS, CDR2 YFSETQ. This CDR3 comprises 15 residues. CDR3 coding DNA: TGCGCCAGCAGCAAGCTGGGACTAGCGGCAGATGAGCAGTTCTTC. Encoded protein: CASSKLGLAADEQFF. Looking up the rest from reference TRBV5-1 and TRBJ2-1 gives the full variable domain: KAGVTQTPRYLIKTRGQQVTLSCSPISGHRSVSWYQQTPGQGLQFLFEYFSETQRNKGNFPGRFSGRQFSNSRSEMNVSTLELGDSALYLCASSKLGLAADEQFFGPGTRLTVL.

This clonotype has only a few counts. The chain combines TRBV4-2 with TRBJ1-5; D remains unclear. Trimming pared 1 base from V and 8 bases from J, leaving 9 bases between. The CDR3 extends over 13 amino acids. The germline V gene has CDR1 LGHNA and CDR2 YNFKEQ. The CDR3 protein is CASSQGVVEPQHF. In DNA, the CDR3 is TGTGCCAGCAGCCAAGGGGTCGTAGAGCCCCAGCATTTT.

This chain links TRBV18 with TRBJ1-1; 9 nucleotides agree with TRBD1. The CDR3 loop spans 14 amino acids. V lost 3 bases, J lost 6 bases, and 5 bases stayed unmatched. Germline V gene data show CDR1 as KGHSH and CDR2 as LQKENI. DNA of the CDR3: TGTGCCAGCTCACCCATGAGACAGGGGGCTGAAGCTTTCTTT. Protein sequence: CASSPMRQGAEAFF.

This clonotype was found a few times. This chain links TRBV6-5 with TRBJ1-2; weak D call: TRBD1 (6 bases). V was pared by 6 bases and J by 2 bases, with 10 bases between. This CDR3 is 13 amino acids long. The germline V gene encodes CDR1 MNHEY and CDR2 SVGAGI. Here the CDR3 DNA reads TGTGCCAGCAGGCCAGGGGAAAACTATGGCTACACCTTC. It translates to CASRPGENYGYTF.

This clonotype has ten or more counts. The rearrangement uses TRBV4-1 and TRBJ2-1; TRBD1 might be the D (6 bases). Trimming removed 1 base at V and 6 bases at J, with 13 bases between. The length of the CDR3 is 15 residues. Germline loops: CDR1 MGHRA, CDR2 YSYEKL. CDR3 DNA: TGCGCCAGCAGCCAAGCGAGCAGGGGATCCAATGAGCAGTTCTTC. This sequence encodes CASSQASRGSNEQFF.

A few counts support this clonotype. The rearrangement links TRBV6-4 to TRBJ2-4, with 7 bases fitting TRBD1. Trimming cost V 2 bases and J 7 bases; bases outside gene matches: 14. The CDR3 has 17 amino acids. Germline loops: CDR1 MRHNA, CDR2 SNTAGT. DNA of the CDR3: TGTGCCAGCAGTGACGGGAACATAGGGGGCAGGAGGAACATTCAGTACTTC. Translation: CASSDGNIGGRRNIQYF.

The chain links TRBV28 to TRBJ2-1; 10 positions match TRBD1. Germline values: CDR1 MDHEN, CDR2 SYDVKM. This CDR3 comprises 15 residues. Unmatched junction bases numbered 5, after V lost 3 bases and J lost 6 bases. The CDR3 sequence: CASSFGTGVGNEQFF. DNA of the CDR3: TGTGCCAGCAGTTTTGGGACAGGGGTTGGCAATGAGCAGTTCTTC.

In the case of this clonotype: A read error is possible here, since a much larger clone lies one base away. J is TRBJ2-7 and V is TRBV20-1, with D possibly being TRBD2 (5 bases). V gave up 8 bases and J gave up 2 bases, with 19 bases separating them. Germline V gene lookup returns CDR1 DFQATT and CDR2 SNEGSKA (reference sequence). This CDR3 contains 14 residues. As DNA, the CDR3 is TGCAGTACTCCGCTCCCGGGATCCCCCTACGAGCAGTACTTC. This encodes CSTPLPGSPYEQYF.

This clonotype was recorded at least ten times. The chain employs TRBV29-1 and TRBJ1-2, with D maybe TRBD1 (5 bases). CDR1 SQVTM and CDR2 ANQGSEA come from the germline V gene. V dropped 7 bases and J dropped 7 bases, with 13 bases sitting between them. This CDR3 region has 11 residues. The CDR3 nucleotides are TGCAGCGCCTGGTCCGGGGCTGGCTACACCTTC. It is translated as CSAWSGAGYTF.

V and J are TRBV6-2 or TRBV6-3 and TRBJ2-3; 11 bases agree with TRBD1. Germline trimming cut 5 bases from V and 4 bases from J; bases unmatched to any gene: 5. This CDR3 is built from 15 residues. Germline-derived CDR1 and CDR2 are MNHEY and SVGEGT. CDR3 sequence reads: CASSPGQGGADTQYF. DNA for the CDR3: TGTGCCAGCAGTCCGGGACAGGGGGGCGCAGATACGCAGTATTTT.

This clonotype has a handful of counts. The chain recombines TRBV3-1 with TRBJ2-3; TRBD2 agrees at 14 bases. With V trimmed by 0 bases and J by 4 bases, 6 bases remained unmatched. CDR1 is LGHDT and CDR2 is YNNKEL in the germline V gene (reference sequence). The CDR3 runs to 18 residues. Here the CDR3 DNA reads TGTGCCAGCAGCCAAGATGCGGGACTAGCGGGAGTATCAGATACGCAGTATTTT. Its translation: CASSQDAGLAGVSDTQYF.

V gene TRBV20-1 combines with J gene TRBJ2-7; possible D gene TRBD2, 6 bases. V was pared by 0 bases and J by 5 bases, with 14 bases between. Germline CDR1 reads DFQATT; CDR2 reads SNEGSKA (reference sequence). The length of the CDR3 is 14 residues. The CDR3 nucleotides are TGCAGTGCTAGAGATACGGGACTTAGCCACGAGCAGTACTTC. It specifies CSARDTGLSHEQYF.

This clonotype occurred a few times. The rearrangement joins TRBV29-1 to TRBJ2-6; D assignment may be TRBD1 or TRBD2 (7 bases each). CDR1 is SQVTM, CDR2 ANQGSEA, per germline. The CDR3 spans 17 residues. V gave up 1 base and J gave up 2 bases, with 15 bases separating them. In DNA, the CDR3 is TGCAGCGTTGAAGGGACTAGGGGGCTCGCTGGGGCCAACGTCCTGACTTTC. This translates into CSVEGTRGLAGANVLTF.

The table lists this clonotype with many counts. This chain links TRBV6-5 with TRBJ2-7; D remains unclear. The CDR3 is 11 amino acids. V dropped 4 bases and J dropped 10 bases, with 11 bases sitting between them. The germline CDR1 and CDR2 sequences are MNHEY and SVGAGI. The CDR3 coding sequence is TGTGCCAGCAGTTCGGTAACGGAACAGTACTTC. Amino acids: CASSSVTEQYF.

In regard to this clonotype: A clone one base away is much larger, so this may be a read error. CDR3 protein: CASSQGMSMNTEAFF. The DNA of the CDR3 is TGCGCCAGCAGCCAAGGGATGTCGATGAACACTGAAGCTTTCTTT. The genes are TRBV4-3 and TRBJ1-1, with D hard to call. This CDR3 contains 15 residues. Trimming stripped 1 base from V and 0 bases from J, with 9 bases between. Germline loops: CDR1 LGHNA, CDR2 YSLEER.

This sequence joins TRBV7-2 and TRBJ1-6, with D perhaps TRBD1 (6 bases). The germline gives CDR1 SGHTA, CDR2 FQGNSA. The CDR3 runs to 13 residues. V was clipped by 5 bases and J by 10 bases, with 12 bases between them. The CDR3 coding sequence is TGTGCCAGCAGCCAGACAGGTGGCTCACCCCTCCACTTT. Amino acids: CASSQTGGSPLHF.

The chain couples TRBV12-3 or TRBV12-4 to TRBJ1-3; D is ambiguous. CDR3 length equals 15 residues. V dropped 5 bases and J dropped 1 base, with 12 bases sitting between them. The CDR3: CASSPSQLSGNTIYF. CDR3 DNA: TGTGCCAGCAGTCCCAGTCAGTTATCTGGAAACACCATATATTTT.

J is TRBJ1-5 and V is TRBV27; 8 nucleotides match TRBD1. This CDR3 has 16 residues. Germline lookup yields CDR1 MNHEY and CDR2 SMNVEV (reference sequence). V lost 6 bases and J lost 3; bases outside the gene matches: 10. The CDR3 DNA sequence: TGTGCCAGCAGCTCCGGACAGGGTACGGCCAATCAGCCCCAGCATTTT. It codes for CASSSGQGTANQPQHF.

This clonotype was picked up a small number of times. This chain uses TRBV19 with TRBJ2-3, with D uncertain. Germline values: CDR1 LNHDA, CDR2 SQIVND (reference sequence). This CDR3 has 13 residues. The V and J ends lost 6 bases and 0 bases respectively, with 7 bases between them. The CDR3 protein is CASSQTSTDTQYF. The CDR3 bases are TGTGCCAGTAGCCAAACTAGCACAGATACGCAGTATTTT. The full variable domain, with the rest looked up from reference TRBV19 and TRBJ2-3, is DGGITQSPKYLFRKEGQNVTLSCEQNLNHDAMYWYRQDPGQGLRLIYYSQIVNDFQKGDIAEGYSVSREKKESFPLTVTSAQKNPTAFYLCASSQTSTDTQYFGPGTRLTVL.

Ten or more counts support this clonotype. This chain links TRBV19 with TRBJ1-2; TRBD1 matches 7 bases. This CDR3 comprises 18 residues. Germline-derived CDR1 and CDR2 are LNHDA and SQIVND (reference sequence). The V segment lost 0 bases and the J segment 8 bases; nucleotides outside the gene matches: 18. CDR3 region: CASSIDPRDRQGVPGYTF. CDR3 DNA sequence: TGTGCCAGTAGTATAGATCCCCGGGATCGACAGGGAGTACCGGGCTACACCTTC.